The 26 T cell receptor beta chains presented below share a single source sample, sequenced in a study of blood T cells in healthy people across ages. A J-beta primer mix and a sample-barcoded 5' primer were used in a second PCR of about 7 to 12 cycles. TCRdb used MiXCR to reprocess the 5' RACE reads, holding one entry per CDR3 protein. The sample holds about 670,000 distinct CDR3 sequences, 52% seen once. The specimen was blood. These receptors originate from a woman older than 75 in good health.

The chain couples TRBV20-1 to TRBJ2-7, with 7 bases matching TRBD2. Germline-derived CDR1 and CDR2 are DFQATT and SNEGSKA (reference sequence). Germline trimming cut 5 bases from V and 1 base from J; bases unmatched to any gene: 11. This CDR3 is built from 15 residues. CDR3 region: CSAGGGGSLSYEQYF. CDR3 bases: TGCAGTGCTGGGGGTGGCGGGAGTTTATCCTACGAGCAGTACTTC.

This clonotype was seen a few times. This sequence joins TRBV5-1 and TRBJ2-1; 9 bases are a match to TRBD2. CDR3 size: 15 residues. The V and J ends lost 5 bases and 0 bases, in that order; junction bases with no gene match: 3. From germline, CDR1 is SGHRS and CDR2 YFSETQ. The CDR3 region is CASRLAGISYNEQFF. In DNA form, the CDR3 reads TGCGCCAGCAGACTAGCGGGTATCTCCTACAATGAGCAGTTCTTC.

V is TRBV12-3 or TRBV12-4 and J is TRBJ2-4, with TRBD1 as a possible D gene (6 bases). There are 15 residues in the CDR3. V was cut by 6 bases and J by 3 bases, with 15 bases left in between. As DNA, the CDR3 is TGTGCCAGCAGCCAACAGGGTTTGGGCAAAAACATTCAGTACTTC. Translation gives CASSQQGLGKNIQYF.

The chain joins TRBV4-1 to TRBJ1-2; D is uncertain. Trimming shortened V by 0 bases and J by 4 bases, and 12 bases separated the two germline ends. The germline V gene has CDR1 MGHRA and CDR2 YSYEKL. The CDR3 is 15 amino acids. The CDR3 bases are TGCGCCAGCAGCCAAGATATCGGACGGCTCTATGGCTACACCTTC. Its translation: CASSQDIGRLYGYTF.

This clonotype was recorded many times. The rearrangement uses TRBV24-1 and TRBJ2-1, with D perhaps given as TRBD1 or TRBD2 (5 bases each). The CDR3 extends over 13 amino acids. The germline gives CDR1 KGHDR, CDR2 SFDVKD. Deletions cut 8 bases from V and 6 bases from J, with 13 bases between. CDR3 sequence: CATKGRPGNEQFF. DNA of the CDR3: TGTGCCACCAAGGGACGTCCCGGCAATGAGCAGTTCTTC.

This clonotype has a single count. J is TRBJ2-7 and V is TRBV28; D remains unclear. Per germline, CDR1 MDHEN and CDR2 SYDVKM. CDR3 length: 13 residues. V lost 4 bases to trimming and J lost 5 bases, with 12 bases between them. CDR3 sequence reads: CASSSKGRNEQYF. The CDR3 DNA is TGTGCCAGCAGTTCGAAGGGAAGGAACGAGCAGTACTTC.

V gene TRBV11-2 combines with J gene TRBJ1-4; D not resolved. The ends were cut back, 5 bases at V and 5 bases at J, with 15 bases in the middle. The CDR3 runs 15 residues. Germline CDR1 is SGHAT and CDR2 is FQNNGV. CDR3 protein: CASSLLGEPNEKLFF. CDR3 DNA: TGTGCCAGCAGCCTCCTGGGCGAACCCAATGAAAAACTGTTTTTT. Together with reference TRBV11-2 and TRBJ1-4, the CDR3 gives the full variable domain: EAGVAQSPRYKIIEKRQSVAFWCNPISGHATLYWYQQILGQGPKLLIQFQNNGVVDDSQLPKDRFSAERLKGVDSTLKIQPAKLEDSAVYLCASSLLGEPNEKLFFGSGTQLSVL.

There are many counts of this clonotype. The chain links TRBV12-3 or TRBV12-4 to TRBJ1-5; D may be TRBD1 (5 bases). CDR3 length: 14 residues. Trimming removed 7 bases from V and 7 bases from J, with 17 bases in between. In nucleotides, the CDR3 is TGTGCCAGCACCCAATGGGGGTCGGGACAGCCCCAGCATTTT. Translating gives CASTQWGSGQPQHF.

This clonotype was detected once. The chain has TRBV4-1 and TRBJ2-5, with unresolved D. The CDR3 loop spans 14 amino acids. The germline V gene encodes CDR1 MGHRA and CDR2 YSYEKL. Trimming took 1 base from V and 2 from J, leaving 8 bases between them. The CDR3 is CASSQGRQQETQYF. CDR3 DNA sequence: TGCGCCAGCAGCCAAGGACGGCAACAAGAGACCCAGTACTTC.

With respect to this clonotype: This could be a read error, since a much larger clone is one nucleotide away. The chain couples TRBV7-9 to TRBJ2-5; D might be TRBD2 (5 bases). Deletions cut 5 bases from V and 11 bases from J, with 21 bases between. The CDR3 is 14 residues long. Germline V gene data show CDR1 as SEHNR and CDR2 as FQNEAQ (reference sequence). CDR3 coding DNA: TGTGCCAGCAGCCGAGGGAGCGATAGCAATGAGCAGTACTTC. It is translated as CASSRGSDSNEQYF. The full variable domain, rest sourced from reference TRBV7-9 and TRBJ2-5, is DTGVSQNPRHKITKRGQNVTFRCDPISEHNRLYWYRQTLGQGPEFLTYFQNEAQLEKSRLLSDRFSAERPKGSFSTLEIQRTEQGDSAMYLCASSRGSDSNEQYFGPGTRLLVL.

The chain recombines TRBV5-1 with TRBJ2-7; D is unresolved. V lost 6 bases to trimming and J lost 2 bases, with 12 bases between them. CDR3 length equals 13 residues. The V gene's germline CDR1 is SGHRS and CDR2 YFSETQ. The CDR3, as DNA: TGCGCCAGCACCGCGACTGGGGCCTACGAGCAGTACTTC. This sequence encodes CASTATGAYEQYF.

V usage is TRBV12-3 or TRBV12-4 and J usage is TRBJ2-3; weak D call: TRBD2 (5 bases). V was clipped by 6 bases and J by 5 bases, with 15 bases between them. The CDR3 is 14 amino acids. The CDR3 nucleotides read TGTGCCAGCAGCTTCTGTGCGGGCTTAGATACGCAGTATTTT. It yields the protein CASSFCAGLDTQYF.

This clonotype was observed a few times. A much larger clone lies a single base off, so this may be a read error. The chain uses TRBV12-3 or TRBV12-4 and TRBJ2-5; D is undetermined. V lost 5 bases, J lost 5 bases, and 15 bases lay in between. CDR3 length equals 14 residues. The CDR3 nucleotides read TGTGCCAGCAGTGTAATGGGTTTTCCGGAGACCCAGTACTTC. It yields the protein CASSVMGFPETQYF.

This rearrangement joins TRBV20-1 to TRBJ1-5; D might be TRBD1 (5 bases). CDR1 is DFQATT and CDR2 is SNEGSKA in the germline V gene (reference sequence). V lost 1 base and J 1 base, leaving 23 bases between the germline ends. CDR3 length: 19 amino acids. The CDR3 region is CSARGGFGISGMSNQPQHF. CDR3 sequence (DNA): TGCAGTGCTAGAGGGGGCTTCGGGATTTCGGGGATGAGCAATCAGCCCCAGCATTTT.

The rearrangement uses TRBV27 and TRBJ2-7; 10 positions match TRBD1. J was trimmed by 7 bases and V by 4 bases; bases with no gene match: 4. The CDR3 contains 13 residues. Germline CDR1 is MNHEY and CDR2 is SMNVEV (reference sequence). CDR3 region: CASSSGQGLEQYF. CDR3 coding DNA: TGTGCCAGCAGTTCGGGACAGGGGTTGGAGCAGTACTTC.

This clonotype has a count of ten or more. CDR3 sequence: CASSKVGMGWGAFNTEAFF. The CDR3 DNA sequence: TGTGCCAGCAGCAAGGTGGGAATGGGATGGGGGGCATTCAACACTGAAGCTTTCTTT. The chain links TRBV21-1 to TRBJ1-1; the D call in the table, TRBD1, was not verified against the DNA. TRBV21-1 corresponds to a pseudogene. The length of the CDR3 is 19 residues.

This clonotype has at least ten counts. The gene calls are TRBV28 and TRBJ2-1; 13 positions match TRBD2. The CDR3 spans 16 residues. J lost 2 bases, V lost 5 bases, and 3 bases had no gene match. Germline lookup yields CDR1 MDHEN and CDR2 SYDVKM. The chain's CDR3 is CASSATSGGPYNEQFF. The CDR3 bases are TGTGCCAGCAGTGCGACTAGCGGGGGGCCCTACAATGAGCAGTTCTTC.

This chain links TRBV6-2 or TRBV6-3 with TRBJ2-4, with 9 bases that match TRBD2. The J call may be faulty, since TRBJ2-7 better matches the DNA end. CDR3 size: 15 residues. Germline V lookup: CDR1 MNHEY, CDR2 SVGEGT. CDR3 residues: CASSSGGRGLSEQYF. CDR3 DNA: TGTGCCAGCAGCTCCGGCGGGAGGGGACTCTCCGAGCAGTACTTC.

Turning to this clonotype: This may come from a read error, since a much larger clone is one base off. V is TRBV9 and J is TRBJ2-1; no clear D gene. The V end was cut by 3 bases, the J end by 7 bases, with 17 bases between. The V gene's germline CDR1 is SGDLS and CDR2 YYNGEE. The CDR3 is 15 residues long. Written as DNA, the CDR3 is TGTGCCAGCAGCGCAAGACCTCTAGTGGAGAATGAGCAGTTCTTC. It codes for CASSARPLVENEQFF.

This chain joins TRBV2 and TRBJ1-2; D unclear. There are 10 residues in the CDR3. The germline V gene encodes CDR1 SNHLY and CDR2 FYNNEI. Trimming pared 3 bases from V and 8 bases from J, leaving 4 bases between. The CDR3 loop reads CASSDPGYTF. DNA of the CDR3: TGTGCCAGCAGTGACCCGGGCTACACCTTC.

This clonotype showed up just once. A much larger clone lies one base from this, so it may be a read error. The gene calls are TRBV29-1 and TRBJ1-2; perhaps TRBD1 as D (6 bases). Germline CDR1 is SQVTM and CDR2 is ANQGSEA. The CDR3 is 18 amino acids. Trimming left V 4 bases short and J 7 bases short, with 31 bases between. The CDR3 loop is CSVVSGGAETDSRGGYTF. CDR3 bases: TGCAGCGTTGTGTCGGGGGGCGCCGAGACAGATAGCCGGGGTGGCTACACCTTC. Together with reference TRBV29-1 and TRBJ1-2, the CDR3 gives the full variable domain: SAVISQKPSRDICQRGTSLTIQCQVDSQVTMMFWYRQQPGQSLTLIATANQGSEATYESGFVIDKFPISRPNLTFSTLTVSNMSPEDSSIYLCSVVSGGAETDSRGGYTFGSGTRLTVV.

The rearrangement uses TRBV20-1 and TRBJ2-1; D is unresolved. Germline V gene lookup returns CDR1 DFQATT and CDR2 SNEGSKA (reference sequence). The CDR3 extends over 15 amino acids. V gave up 0 bases and J gave up 0 bases, with 9 bases separating them. CDR3 loop: CSARESESSYNEQFF. The CDR3 DNA reads as TGCAGTGCTAGAGAGTCGGAAAGCTCCTACAATGAGCAGTTCTTC.

The rearrangement uses TRBV27 and TRBJ2-4; a weak D match, TRBD2 (6 bases). The last part of the DNA fits TRBJ2-7 better; the J call may be wrong. This CDR3 region has 14 residues. Germline V gene sequence: CDR1 MNHEY, CDR2 SMNVEV (reference sequence). CDR3: CASSLGGGNYEQYF. The CDR3 DNA is TGTGCCAGCAGTTTGGGTGGGGGGAACTACGAGCAGTACTTC.

To note about this clonotype: Sequence at one end of the junction differs from germline and may be a read error. The chain links TRBV7-2 to TRBJ2-7; D unclear. The CDR3 loop spans 11 amino acids. Germline loops: CDR1 SGHTA, CDR2 FQGNSA. CDR3 coding DNA: TGTGCCAGCAGCACCTCCTACGAGCGGTACTTC. This sequence encodes CASSTSYERYF.

The chain is built from TRBV3-1 and TRBJ2-7, with 7 nucleotides matching TRBD2. Losses at the gene ends were 1 base for V and 6 bases for J; bases not matched to a gene: 9. Germline-derived CDR1 and CDR2 are LGHDT and YNNKEL (reference sequence). This CDR3 is built from 15 residues. The CDR3 loop is CASSQGSGVGGEQYF. The CDR3 bases are TGTGCCAGCAGCCAAGGGAGCGGGGTTGGGGGCGAGCAGTACTTC.

This clonotype was seen a few times. The chain is built from TRBV20-1 and TRBJ2-1; D assignment may be TRBD1 or TRBD2 (5 bases each). The J call may be faulty, since TRBJ2-7 better matches the DNA end. The CDR3 runs 14 residues. The V gene's germline CDR1 is DFQATT and CDR2 SNEGSKA (reference sequence). Here the CDR3 reads CSAYLPGPYNEQYF. The CDR3 region has the DNA TGCAGTGCTTATTTACCGGGACCGTACAATGAGCAGTACTTC.